This T cell receptor beta chain came from a study of blood T cells in healthy people across ages. Germline values: CDR1 MNHEY, CDR2 SVGAGI. The CDR3 has 14 amino acids. V was clipped by 2 bases and J by 3 bases, with 11 bases between them. A note on this clonotype: The antigen is undetermined.

Study-level points and caveats: Across the age range, TCR beta diversity per million T cells fell in a roughly linear way.

Primers used in a second PCR of roughly 6 to 12 cycles were a sample-barcoded 5' primer and a J-beta primer mix. All samples yielded 3 million or more CDR3-containing paired-end reads. Each CDR3 protein gets one entry after TCRdb re-called the 5' RACE reads with MiXCR. The sample lists about 1.6 million distinct CDR3 sequences, around 36% occurring once. The chain has TRBV6-5 and TRBJ2-7; no reliable D call. The source material was blood. The source of this sequence is a woman in her twenties or thirties in good health. The CDR3 region has the DNA TGTGCCAGCAGTTACCGCCCGGGCGTCTACGAGCAGTACTTC. It encodes CASSYRPGVYEQYF.